The T cell receptor (beta chain) under discussion was sequenced for a study of CD8 T cells in ankylosing spondylitis. There are 13 residues in the CDR3. Deletions cut 3 bases from V and 0 bases from J, with 9 bases between. CDR1 is DFQATT, CDR2 SNEGSKA, per germline (reference sequence). This clonotype was recorded at least ten times. Its antigen is still unknown. Whole-study findings and limits: Ankylosing spondylitis blood seemed to carry a telltale TCR beta motif made of fewer than 10 highly homologous variants. In peripheral blood, disease-linked CD8+ clones occurred at relatively low frequencies. Earlier studies detected some motif variants in reactive arthritis synovial fluid and blood.

Scientists made TCR beta libraries using quantitative 5'-RACE with molecular barcodes. TCRdb independently ran MiXCR on the 5' RACE reads; one entry per CDR3 protein. Of fewer than 550,000 distinct CDR3 sequences listed, about 5% are singletons. This chain uses TRBV20-1 with TRBJ2-7; possible D gene TRBD2, 5 bases. This receptor was obtained from a male donor with ankylosing spondylitis. The sequencing input was blood, either unsorted or a sorted T cell fraction (not recorded which). CDR3: CSARDLGSYEQYF. The CDR3 nucleotides are TGCAGTGCTAGGGACTTGGGCTCCTACGAGCAGTACTTC.